The 13 T cell receptor beta chains listed next were all sequenced from one sample in a study of cytomegalovirus exposure and HLA in healthy donors. The study ran its PCR with 60 Vbeta and 13 Jbeta primers. Assay: immunoSEQ multiplex PCR; the TCRdb copy retains only in-frame clones and omits some. The sample has around 69,000 clones, roughly 70% seen once; the top ten hold about 10%. The sample comprised PBMCs. All receptors derive from a woman aged 50 to 65 in good health and CMV-seropositive.

The chain has TRBV28 and TRBJ1-1, with D uncertain. Trimming left V 1 base short and J 0 bases short, with 3 bases between. The germline gives CDR1 MDHEN, CDR2 SYDVKM. The CDR3 has 13 amino acids. CDR3 residues: CASSLYLNTEAFF. The CDR3 nucleotides are TGTGCCAGCAGTTTATACTTGAACACTGAAGCTTTCTTT.

The chain recombines TRBV28 with TRBJ2-7, with D uncertain. The V end was cut by 3 bases, the J end by 0 bases, with 12 bases between. Germline V gene data show CDR1 as MDHEN and CDR2 as SYDVKM. The CDR3 sequence is 15 residues long. The CDR3 region has the DNA TGTGCCAGCAGTTTGACCGACCCTAGCTCCTACGAGCAGTACTTC. This translates into CASSLTDPSSYEQYF.

The genes are TRBV2 and TRBJ2-7; 9 positions match TRBD1. The trim removed 2 bases at V and 5 bases at J, leaving 4 bases unmatched. The CDR3 spans 14 residues. The germline CDR1 and CDR2 sequences are SNHLY and FYNNEI. In DNA, the CDR3 is TGTGCCAGCAGTGAATGGACAGGGGACCACGAGCAGTACTTC. Its protein is CASSEWTGDHEQYF.

The chain carries TRBV6-1 and TRBJ1-5; 8 bases map to TRBD1. CDR3 size: 14 residues. Germline V gene data show CDR1 as MNHNS and CDR2 as SASEGT. V gave up 6 bases and J gave up 6 bases; unmatched junction bases: 7. CDR3 nucleotide sequence: TGTGCCAGCAGGCCAGAGACAGGGGCTCAGCCCCAGCATTTT. As protein: CASRPETGAQPQHF.

On this clone itself: Relative to the germline gene, one junction end is altered; a read error may explain this. The rearrangement links TRBV7-9 to TRBJ1-2; tentatively, D is TRBD1 (6 bases). The CDR3 has 11 residues. Germline V CDR1 and CDR2: SEHNR, FQNEAQ (reference sequence). In nucleotides, the CDR3 is TGTGCCAGCAGCTCTCGACAGGTCATCCCCTTC. Translating it yields CASSSRQVIPF.

The gene calls are TRBV7-9 and TRBJ1-2, with TRBD1 identical over 9 bases. In germline, CDR1 is SEHNR, CDR2 FQNEAQ (reference sequence). The CDR3 totals 16 residues. V shed 4 bases, J shed 4 bases, and the junction held 10 bases outside the gene matches. This CDR3 reads CASSSGDRAKPYGYTF. The CDR3 DNA reads as TGTGCCAGCAGCTCCGGGGACAGGGCAAAACCCTATGGCTACACCTTC.

The rearrangement uses TRBV4-1 and TRBJ2-7, with TRBD2 as a possible D gene (5 bases). Trimming pared 0 bases from V and 3 bases from J, leaving 12 bases between. Germline V gene lookup returns CDR1 MGHRA and CDR2 YSYEKL. This CDR3 comprises 15 residues. CDR3 DNA: TGCGCCAGCAGCCAAGATGTTGGAGGAAACTACGAGCAGTACTTC. Its translation: CASSQDVGGNYEQYF.

The chain uses TRBV28 and TRBJ1-2; D perhaps matches TRBD1 (5 bases). V was pared by 1 base and J by 2 bases, with 23 bases between. The CDR3 spans 19 residues. CDR1 and CDR2 from the germline V gene are MDHEN and SYDVKM. The CDR3 DNA reads TGTGCCAGCAGTTTATTTCGTGGACAAACGCTGGGGGGGAACTATGGCTACACCTTC. Amino acids: CASSLFRGQTLGGNYGYTF.

J is TRBJ2-7 and V is TRBV20-1, with D possibly TRBD2 on 5 matching bases. The CDR3 totals 11 residues. Trimming left V 3 bases short and J 9 bases short, with 12 bases between. Germline V gives CDR1 DFQATT, CDR2 SNEGSKA (reference sequence). In DNA form, the CDR3 reads TGCAGTGCTAGGGAAAACCGGGGGCAGTACTTC. It translates to CSARENRGQYF.

The CDR3 spells CASSQDFTSGPSTDTQYF. Here the CDR3 DNA reads TGTGCCAGCAGCCAAGATTTTACTAGCGGGCCGAGCACAGATACGCAGTATTTT. The chain employs TRBV4-2 and TRBJ2-3; 9 bases line up with TRBD2. The CDR3 runs to 18 residues. Germline V gives CDR1 LGHNA, CDR2 YNFKEQ. Germline trimming cut 0 bases from V and 0 bases from J; bases unmatched to any gene: 7.

J is TRBJ1-1 and V is TRBV5-1, with 8 nucleotides matching TRBD1. Germline V gene lookup returns CDR1 SGHRS and CDR2 YFSETQ. The junction had 7 bases not matched to a gene; V was cut back by 0 bases and J by 0 bases. The CDR3 consists of 17 residues. CDR3 loop: CASSLGAGGGLNTEAFF. CDR3 nucleotide sequence: TGCGCCAGCAGCTTGGGGGCAGGGGGCGGTTTGAACACTGAAGCTTTCTTT.

This clone showed up just a few times. The chain joins TRBV11-2 to TRBJ2-1, with TRBD1 as a possible D gene (6 bases). Per germline, CDR1 SGHAT and CDR2 FQNNGV. V was shortened by 1 base and J by 1 base, with 8 bases between the two germline ends. CDR3 length: 15 residues. CDR3 nucleotide sequence: TGTGCCAGCAGCTTAGCTACAGGGTCCTACAATGAGCAGTTCTTC. Its translation is CASSLATGSYNEQFF.

The chain recombines TRBV5-1 with TRBJ1-2; D perhaps matches TRBD1 (6 bases). The CDR3 is 14 residues long. The V gene lost 7 bases and the J gene lost 7 bases, with 20 bases spanning the gap. CDR1 and CDR2 from the germline V gene are SGHRS and YFSETQ. CDR3 amino acids: CASCRDTTLSGYTF. The CDR3, as DNA: TGCGCCAGCTGCCGGGACACCACCCTATCTGGCTACACCTTC.